A selection of T cell receptor beta chains follows, all from one sample in a study of beta chain features in type 1 diabetes. Clones were read by immunoSEQ multiplex PCR, and TCRdb kept only the in-frame ones, dropping some. This table has 330,000 or so clones, around 12% appearing once. Sequenced material: naive CD4+ T cells from blood. These receptors all come from a woman aged 18 to 35 with type 1 diabetes. Each CDR3 is given with its conserved first and last residue. Each record gives: J gene, V gene, CDR3 length, D gene, clone size, CDR3 DNA, CDR3 protein. A D gene is named only where the DNA matches it firmly. Size is stated for part of the rows, as once, few or many counts, or as a class when the clone is expanded.

TRBJ2-7	TRBV5-1	15	TRBD2	.	TGCGCCAGCAGCTTGGAGGGACTAGCCTACTACGAGCAGTACTTC	CASSLEGLAYYEQYF
TRBJ1-5	TRBV2	14	TRBD1	few	TGTGCCAGCAGTGGACAGGGGGAGGGTCAGCCCCAGCATTTT	CASSGQGEGQPQHF
TRBJ1-2	TRBV6-5	13	TRBD1	few	TGTGCCAGCAGTTCCTTGGGACAGGGCCTTGCCCTCTTC	CASSSLGQGLALF
TRBJ2-1	TRBV14	13	.	few	TGTGCCAGCAGCCAAGCAGGTCCTGGTGAGCAGTTCTTC	CASSQAGPGEQFF
TRBJ2-1	TRBV30	14	TRBD1	few	TGTGCCTGGACCGGGACAGGGGGCCACAATGAGCAGTTCTTC	CAWTGTGGHNEQFF
TRBJ2-7	TRBV30	13	TRBD2	.	TGTGCCTGGTCTCCGGGACTAGCTTACGAGCAGTACTTC	CAWSPGLAYEQYF
TRBJ2-5	TRBV10-3	14	.	few	TGTGCCATCAGTGGCAAGCGGCAGGAAGAGACCCAGTACTTC	CAISGKRQEETQYF
TRBJ1-4	TRBV4-1	13	.	few	TGCGCCAGCAGCCAAGTTTCGGGTGAAAAACTGTTTTTT	CASSQVSGEKLFF
TRBJ1-5	TRBV9	14	.	.	TGTGCCAGCGCGAGGGAAGGGAACGCGGGAGCCCAGCATTTT	CASAREGNAGAQHF
TRBJ1-1	TRBV29-1	13	.	few	TGCAGCGCCGAGGGCAGGTTGAACACTGAAGCTTTCTTT	CSAEGRLNTEAFF
TRBJ1-5	TRBV6-5	14	.	.	TGTGCCAGCAGTCACGACCAGGGCAATCAGCCCCAGCATTTT	CASSHDQGNQPQHF
TRBJ2-5	TRBV7-2	16	TRBD2	.	TGTGCCAGCAGCATACTAGCGGGAGGGTTCCCAGAGACCCAGTACTTC	CASSILAGGFPETQYF
TRBJ2-5	TRBV10-3	13	TRBD2	.	TGTGCCATCCGTACGGGAGGGGTAGGGACCCAGTACTTC	CAIRTGGVGTQYF
TRBJ2-5	TRBV25-1	15	TRBD2	few	TGTGCCAGCAGCCTAGGACTAGGGCCAGGTATGGCCCAGTACTTC	CASSLGLGPGMAQYF
TRBJ2-1	TRBV28	12	.	.	TGTGCCAGCACCCTCGGACTCAATGAGCAGTTCTTC	CASTLGLNEQFF
TRBJ2-7	TRBV29-1	13	TRBD1	few	TGCAGCGTTGCGGGTCAGGGGGCCCACGAGCAGTACTTC	CSVAGQGAHEQYF
TRBJ2-1	TRBV7-2	14	.	.	TGTGCCAGCAGCTTAGGGCAGCGCAACAATGAGCAGTTCTTC	CASSLGQRNNEQFF